These T cell receptor beta chains were read from a single sample in a study of shared clonotypes between healthy human individuals. The table came from immunoSEQ multiplex PCR; TCRdb's copy has only in-frame clones and leaves some out. The data contain roughly 490,000 clones, 79% of them singletons. The sample consisted of PBMCs. These receptors all come from a woman aged 40-49 years in good health. Some clones in this sample may be carry-over from other donors' samples. Each CDR3 is given with its conserved first and last residue. The D gene is left open where the match is weak. The size field is filled for only some rows; it gives once, few, many or a size class.

cdr3_aa: CASSVLGTSGSNEQFF; v_call: TRBV7-3; clone_size: -; d_call: TRBD2
cdr3_aa: CASSQDPWGTSGRMEQFF; v_call: TRBV4-3; clone_size: -; d_call: TRBD2
cdr3_aa: CASRGPTEETQYF; v_call: TRBV7-9; clone_size: -; d_call: -
cdr3_aa: CASRVSGSDTQYF; v_call: TRBV6-5; clone_size: -; d_call: TRBD2
cdr3_aa: CASSLRGITSGRHYPTLSYEQYF; v_call: TRBV7-3; clone_size: -; d_call: TRBD2
cdr3_aa: CASSIFVNDNEQFF; v_call: TRBV19; clone_size: once; d_call: -
cdr3_aa: CASNRPQHF; v_call: TRBV19; clone_size: once; d_call: -
cdr3_aa: CASSLRTGPSYEQYF; v_call: TRBV5-1; clone_size: -; d_call: TRBD1
cdr3_aa: CASSYRVTGELFF; v_call: TRBV6-6; clone_size: -; d_call: -
cdr3_aa: CASSFQGENTEAFF; v_call: TRBV28; clone_size: -; d_call: TRBD1
cdr3_aa: CASSYVGEVRYEQYF; v_call: TRBV6-5; clone_size: -; d_call: -
cdr3_aa: CASSVTSGSYSEQFF; v_call: TRBV11-2; clone_size: -; d_call: TRBD2